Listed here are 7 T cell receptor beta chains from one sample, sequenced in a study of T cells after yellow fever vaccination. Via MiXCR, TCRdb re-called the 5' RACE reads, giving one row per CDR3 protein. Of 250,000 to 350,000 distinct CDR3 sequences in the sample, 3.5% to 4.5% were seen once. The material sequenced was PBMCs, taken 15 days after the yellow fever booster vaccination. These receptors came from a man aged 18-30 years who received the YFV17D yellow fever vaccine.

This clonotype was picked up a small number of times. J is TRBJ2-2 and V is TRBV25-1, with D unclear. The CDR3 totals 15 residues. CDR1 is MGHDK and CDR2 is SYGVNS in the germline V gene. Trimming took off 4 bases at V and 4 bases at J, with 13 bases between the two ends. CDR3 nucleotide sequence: TGTGCCAGCAGTGCCTCCCGGTATCCCACCGGGGAGCTGTTTTTT. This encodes CASSASRYPTGELFF.

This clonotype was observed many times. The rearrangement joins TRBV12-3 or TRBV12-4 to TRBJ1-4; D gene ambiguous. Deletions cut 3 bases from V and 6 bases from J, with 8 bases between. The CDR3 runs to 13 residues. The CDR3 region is CASSFRNDEKLFF. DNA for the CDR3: TGTGCCAGCAGTTTTCGAAACGATGAAAAACTGTTTTTT.

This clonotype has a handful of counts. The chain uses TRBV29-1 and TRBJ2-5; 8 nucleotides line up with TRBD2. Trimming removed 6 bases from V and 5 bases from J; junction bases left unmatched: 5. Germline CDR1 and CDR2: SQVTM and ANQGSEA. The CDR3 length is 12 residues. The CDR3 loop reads CSVGGGDETQYF. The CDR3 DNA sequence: TGCAGCGTCGGGGGGGGCGATGAGACCCAGTACTTC.

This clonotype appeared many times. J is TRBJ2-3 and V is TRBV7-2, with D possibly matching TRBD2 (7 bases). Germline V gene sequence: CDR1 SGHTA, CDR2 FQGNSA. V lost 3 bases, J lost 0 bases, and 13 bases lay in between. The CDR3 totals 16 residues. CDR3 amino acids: CASSFRGAASTDTQYF. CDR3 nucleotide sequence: TGTGCCAGCAGCTTTCGGGGGGCGGCTAGCACAGATACGCAGTATTTT.

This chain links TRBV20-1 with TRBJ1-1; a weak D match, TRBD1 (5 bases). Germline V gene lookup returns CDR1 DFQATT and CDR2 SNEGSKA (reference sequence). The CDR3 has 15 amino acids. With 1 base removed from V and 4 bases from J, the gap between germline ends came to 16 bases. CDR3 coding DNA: TGCAGTGCTAGAGCGGGTGTGGTGGGGGGCACTGAAGCTTTCTTT. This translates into CSARAGVVGGTEAFF.

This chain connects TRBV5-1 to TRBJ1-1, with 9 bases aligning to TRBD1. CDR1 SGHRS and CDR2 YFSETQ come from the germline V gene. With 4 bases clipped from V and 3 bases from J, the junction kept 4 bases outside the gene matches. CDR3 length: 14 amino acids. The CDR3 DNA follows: TGCGCCAGCAGCATACAGGGGGCGGACACTGAAGCTTTCTTT. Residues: CASSIQGADTEAFF.

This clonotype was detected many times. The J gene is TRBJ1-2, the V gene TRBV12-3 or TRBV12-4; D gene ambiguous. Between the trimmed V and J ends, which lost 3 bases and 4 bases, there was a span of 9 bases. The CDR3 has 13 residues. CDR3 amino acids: CASSLARIYGYTF. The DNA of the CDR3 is TGTGCCAGCAGTTTGGCGAGAATCTATGGCTACACCTTC.